A selection of T cell receptor beta chains follows, all from one sample in a study of OX40 agonist ivuxolimab in advanced cancers. TCRdb's table, derived via immunoSEQ multiplex PCR, lists solely in-frame clones and lacks some. The table has fewer than 130,000 clones, 89% seen once. The sequenced sample was CD4+ or CD8+ T cells sorted from blood, obtained in a trial of the OX40 agonist ivuxolimab. These receptors came from an adult with an advanced solid tumor such as melanoma, head and neck, liver or kidney cancer. The CDR3 runs from the conserved cysteine through the conserved F or W. The D gene is left open where the match is weak. Rows may omit the clone size; those that give it use once, few, many or a size class.

d_call: -
v_call: TRBV5-6
j_call: TRBJ2-7
cdr3_length: 14
clone_size: -
cdr3_nt: TGTGCCAGCAGCTTGGAGAGCGCCCGCTACGAGCAGTACTTC
cdr3_aa: CASSLESARYEQYF

d_call: -
v_call: TRBV6-1
j_call: TRBJ1-1
cdr3_length: 12
clone_size: -
cdr3_nt: TGTGCCAGCAGTGAAGGGGGGAGGAGAGCTTTCTTT
cdr3_aa: CASSEGGRRAFF

d_call: TRBD1
v_call: TRBV4-2
j_call: TRBJ1-2
cdr3_length: 16
clone_size: -
cdr3_nt: TGTGCCAGCAGCCCAACCTCGGGACAGGGCAGCTATGGCTACACCTTC
cdr3_aa: CASSPTSGQGSYGYTF

d_call: -
v_call: TRBV30
j_call: TRBJ1-2
cdr3_length: 13
clone_size: -
cdr3_nt: TGTGCCTGGAGTGGGAACGGCGTCTATGGCTACACCTTC
cdr3_aa: CAWSGNGVYGYTF

d_call: -
v_call: TRBV6-6
j_call: TRBJ2-7
cdr3_length: 12
clone_size: -
cdr3_nt: TGTGCCAGCAGTTATGGAGATCTTGGGCAGTACTTC
cdr3_aa: CASSYGDLGQYF

d_call: -
v_call: TRBV7-2
j_call: TRBJ2-7
cdr3_length: 14
clone_size: -
cdr3_nt: TGTGCCAGCAGCCCTGGCGGGGACGCCTACGAGCAGTACTTC
cdr3_aa: CASSPGGDAYEQYF

d_call: TRBD2
v_call: TRBV11-3
j_call: TRBJ2-1
cdr3_length: 15
clone_size: -
cdr3_nt: TGTGCCAGCAGCTTAGAAGGGACTAGCGAGAATGAGCAGTTCTTC
cdr3_aa: CASSLEGTSENEQFF

d_call: -
v_call: TRBV5-1
j_call: TRBJ2-6
cdr3_length: 16
clone_size: -
cdr3_nt: TGCGCCAGCAGCTCCGGACGGGGCTCTGGGGCCAACGTCCTGACTTTC
cdr3_aa: CASSSGRGSGANVLTF

d_call: -
v_call: TRBV7-2
j_call: TRBJ1-2
cdr3_length: 13
clone_size: -
cdr3_nt: TGTGCCAGCAGCCCTGATTCTAACTATGGCTACACCTTC
cdr3_aa: CASSPDSNYGYTF

d_call: -
v_call: TRBV7-2
j_call: TRBJ2-5
cdr3_length: 13
clone_size: -
cdr3_nt: TGTGCCAGCTCTCGGGGTGAGAGGGAGACCCAGTACTTC
cdr3_aa: CASSRGERETQYF

d_call: TRBD1
v_call: TRBV9
j_call: TRBJ1-1
cdr3_length: 16
clone_size: -
cdr3_nt: TGTGCCAGCAGTCCCCTGGGACAGTGGAGGAACACTGAAGCTTTCTTT
cdr3_aa: CASSPLGQWRNTEAFF

d_call: -
v_call: TRBV6-6
j_call: TRBJ1-4
cdr3_length: 15
clone_size: -
cdr3_nt: TGTGCCAGCAGTTACTCGTCCGGAACTAATGAAAAACTGTTTTTT
cdr3_aa: CASSYSSGTNEKLFF

d_call: -
v_call: TRBV18
j_call: TRBJ2-1
cdr3_length: 16
clone_size: -
cdr3_nt: TGTGCCAGCTCACAAAAGGGCGGGCAGTCCTACAATGAGCAGTTCTTC
cdr3_aa: CASSQKGGQSYNEQFF

d_call: -
v_call: TRBV5-1
j_call: TRBJ2-3
cdr3_length: 14
clone_size: -
cdr3_nt: TGCGCCAGCAGCTTGGAGACAGTCACAGATACGCAGTATTTT
cdr3_aa: CASSLETVTDTQYF

d_call: TRBD2
v_call: TRBV9
j_call: TRBJ2-3
cdr3_length: 18
clone_size: -
cdr3_nt: TGTGCCAGCAGCGCGTGGGGACTAGCGGGAGGGCGGGGAGATACGCAGTATTTT
cdr3_aa: CASSAWGLAGGRGDTQYF

d_call: TRBD1
v_call: TRBV4-3
j_call: TRBJ1-3
cdr3_length: 19
clone_size: -
cdr3_nt: TGCGCCAGCAGCCAAGATCGGGGGGATGGGACAGTCTCTGGAAACACCATATATTTT
cdr3_aa: CASSQDRGDGTVSGNTIYF

d_call: TRBD1
v_call: TRBV7-2
j_call: TRBJ2-7
cdr3_length: 15
clone_size: -
cdr3_nt: TGTGCCAGCAGCTTACCGACCTCCGGCAGGGGGGAGCAGTACTTC
cdr3_aa: CASSLPTSGRGEQYF

d_call: -
v_call: TRBV4-1
j_call: TRBJ1-4
cdr3_length: 15
clone_size: -
cdr3_nt: TGCGCCAGCAGCCAAGCCTGGGGCGCGAATGAAAAACTGTTTTTT
cdr3_aa: CASSQAWGANEKLFF

d_call: -
v_call: TRBV30
j_call: TRBJ1-1
cdr3_length: 15
clone_size: -
cdr3_nt: TGTGCCTGGAGTGTACGATCCGGGGCCTTTAATGAAGCTTTCTTT
cdr3_aa: CAWSVRSGAFNEAFF

d_call: -
v_call: TRBV7-3
j_call: TRBJ1-1
cdr3_length: 16
clone_size: few
cdr3_nt: TGTGCCAGCAGCTTAATAAGTCGGGCAGCGAACACTGAAGCTTTCTTT
cdr3_aa: CASSLISRAANTEAFF

d_call: -
v_call: TRBV18
j_call: TRBJ1-4
cdr3_length: 16
clone_size: -
cdr3_nt: TGTGCCAGCTCACCAAGTTTAACAGTACCTAATGAAAAACTGTTTTTT
cdr3_aa: CASSPSLTVPNEKLFF